These 21 T cell receptor beta chains share one sample of origin, sequenced in a study of CD8+ T cells in alopecia areata. The treatment here: oral pan-JAK inhibitor, 5-10 mg twice daily. Those with alopecia areata gave lesional scalp punch biopsies and peripheral blood. After isolation, RNA underwent reverse transcription to generate cDNA as the sequencing template. Method: immunoSEQ multiplex PCR; TCRdb's copy keeps in-frame clones and lacks some. The repertoire has some 4,000 clones, roughly 70% of them found once; the top ten carry around 9%. The starting material was skin, obtained at week 24, from a patient treated with tofacitinib. The receptor set was obtained from a human donor with alopecia areata.

V gene TRBV9 combines with J gene TRBJ2-1; no clear D. This CDR3 contains 12 residues. Germline CDR1 reads SGDLS; CDR2 reads YYNGEE. The ends were cut back, 4 bases at V and 6 bases at J, with 8 bases in the middle. CDR3 sequence reads: CASSRFPNEQFF. The CDR3 bases are TGTGCCAGCAGCCGTTTCCCCAATGAGCAGTTCTTC.

The genes are TRBV10-3 and TRBJ2-1, with TRBD2 identical over 9 bases. J lost 5 bases, V lost 0 bases, and 8 bases had no gene match. The CDR3 length is 17 residues. Germline V gene lookup returns CDR1 ENHRY and CDR2 SYGVKD. CDR3 in DNA: TGTGCCATCAGTGAGTCCCCCGCGGGGGGGCTGAACAATGAGCAGTTCTTC. It codes for CAISESPAGGLNNEQFF.

Only one count was recorded for this clone. The chain recombines TRBV6-6 with TRBJ2-5, with 8 positions matching TRBD1. CDR1 is MNHNY and CDR2 is SVGAGI in the germline V gene (reference sequence). CDR3 length: 14 amino acids. The trim removed 5 bases at V and 1 base at J, leaving 3 bases unmatched. CDR3 DNA: TGTGCCAGCAGTCCTGGGACAGGCCAAGAGACCCAGTACTTC. This gives the protein CASSPGTGQETQYF.

The V call is TRBV5-4, the J call TRBJ1-2, with D unresolved. Germline loops: CDR1 SGHNT, CDR2 YYREEE (reference sequence). Between the trimmed V and J ends, which lost 4 bases and 6 bases, there was a span of 13 bases. The CDR3 runs 13 residues. CDR3 coding DNA: TGTGCCAGCAGCCACCCGACCTACGATGGCTACACCTTC. Encoded protein: CASSHPTYDGYTF.

The V gene is TRBV7-2, the J gene TRBJ2-7; 9 positions match TRBD1. The ends lost 5 bases at V and 5 bases at J; junction bases unmatched: 1. Looked up from germline, CDR1 is SGHTA and CDR2 is FQGNSA. CDR3 length: 12 residues. The CDR3 coding sequence is TGTGCCAGCAGCGGGACAGGGAACGAGCAGTACTTC. Translation gives CASSGTGNEQYF.

The rearrangement links TRBV27 to TRBJ1-6; 9 bases are shared with TRBD1. The CDR3 loop spans 18 amino acids. From germline, CDR1 is MNHEY and CDR2 SMNVEV (reference sequence). V trimming: 1 base; J trimming: 16 bases; junction bases outside the gene matches: 20. CDR3 in DNA: TGTGCCAGCAGTTTATTTTGGGGACAGGGAACCATCCCTGTCCCTCTCCACTTT. As protein: CASSLFWGQGTIPVPLHF.

The V call is TRBV10-2, the J call TRBJ2-2; 7 positions match TRBD2. Germline loops: CDR1 WSHSY, CDR2 SAAADI. The CDR3 loop spans 14 amino acids. V was clipped by 7 bases and J by 1 base; unmatched bases: 3. The CDR3 spells CASNPGGNTGELFF. The CDR3 DNA sequence: TGCGCCAGCAACCCGGGGGGGAACACCGGGGAGCTGTTTTTT.

The genes are TRBV9 and TRBJ1-2, with 7 nucleotides matching TRBD1. The CDR3 is 15 residues long. Trimming took 2 bases from V and 6 from J; bases not matched to a gene: 10. Germline CDR1 SGDLS, CDR2 YYNGEE. The CDR3 loop is CASSVETQGFNGYTF. The CDR3 region has the DNA TGTGCCAGCAGCGTTGAGACACAGGGGTTTAATGGCTACACCTTC.

V gene TRBV5-6 combines with J gene TRBJ2-1, with unresolved D. CDR1 and CDR2 (germline): SGHDT, YYEEEE. The CDR3 has 15 residues. The V gene lost 2 bases and the J gene lost 4 bases, with 13 bases spanning the gap. CDR3 in amino acids: CASSFWVGVYNEQFF. The CDR3 DNA follows: TGTGCCAGCAGCTTCTGGGTAGGCGTTTACAATGAGCAGTTCTTC.

The V call is TRBV27, the J call TRBJ2-3; 12 positions match TRBD2. Per the germline V gene, CDR1 is MNHEY and CDR2 is SMNVEV (reference sequence). This CDR3 contains 16 residues. V shed 4 bases, J shed 2 bases, and the junction held 4 bases outside the gene matches. The CDR3 DNA reads as TGTGCCAGCAGTTGGACTAGCGGGGACCCCACAGATACGCAGTATTTT. Encoded protein: CASSWTSGDPTDTQYF.

V gene TRBV16 combines with J gene TRBJ1-1; 8 bases match TRBD1. The CDR3 covers 16 residues. Losses at the gene ends were 4 bases for V and 1 base for J; bases not matched to a gene: 8. Germline CDR1 and CDR2: KGHSY and FQNENV. The CDR3 DNA is TGTGCCAGCAGCCCAACTCCCGACAGGGGGAACACTGAAGCTTTCTTT. As protein: CASSPTPDRGNTEAFF.

This chain uses TRBV4-3 with TRBJ2-1, with D possibly matching TRBD2 (6 bases). Trimming took off 5 bases at V and 4 bases at J, with 24 bases between the two ends. This CDR3 spans 18 amino acids. The germline V gene encodes CDR1 LGHNA and CDR2 YSLEER. The CDR3 DNA sequence: TGCGCCAGCAGCGACCGGAGGACCCCGGGACTCCTATACAATGAGCAGTTCTTC. Translating gives CASSDRRTPGLLYNEQFF.

The rearrangement links TRBV5-4 to TRBJ1-1; no clear D. The CDR3 runs 14 residues. Germline loops: CDR1 SGHNT, CDR2 YYREEE (reference sequence). V was pared by 1 base and J by 0 bases, with 7 bases between. The CDR3 is CASSLPEMNTEAFF. DNA for the CDR3: TGTGCCAGCAGCTTGCCAGAAATGAACACTGAAGCTTTCTTT.

This chain connects TRBV11-3 to TRBJ2-7, with 12 bases matching TRBD2. The CDR3 runs 18 residues. Germline-derived CDR1 and CDR2 are SGHNT and YENEEA. V shed 1 base, J shed 4 bases, and the junction held 11 bases outside the gene matches. The CDR3, as DNA: TGTGCCAGCAGCTTAGGACTAGCGGGGGTTTTCCGGCCGTACGAGCAGTACTTC. It specifies CASSLGLAGVFRPYEQYF.

There are a few counts of this clone. The chain employs TRBV4-2 and TRBJ2-5; D is ambiguous. Germline V gene sequence: CDR1 LGHNA, CDR2 YNFKEQ. V was cut by 5 bases and J by 0 bases, with 7 bases left in between. This CDR3 contains 13 residues. CDR3 coding DNA: TGTGCCAGCAGCGGTAACCACCAAGAGACCCAGTACTTC. This sequence encodes CASSGNHQETQYF.

V is TRBV28 and J is TRBJ1-1; unclear D gene. The V and J ends lost 6 bases and 3 bases respectively, with 23 bases between them. Germline V gene sequence: CDR1 MDHEN, CDR2 SYDVKM. The CDR3 covers 17 residues. In nucleotides, the CDR3 is TGTGCCAGCAGCGAAGGTTCTTCCCGTCCCGGGGACACTGAAGCTTTCTTT. It is translated as CASSEGSSRPGDTEAFF.

The gene calls are TRBV20-1 and TRBJ2-1; weak D call: TRBD2 (5 bases). The CDR3 loop spans 10 amino acids. V lost 3 bases and J 12 bases, leaving 9 bases between the germline ends. CDR1 and CDR2 (germline): DFQATT, SNEGSKA (reference sequence). The DNA for the CDR3 is TGCAGTGCTAGGGAGGCCGGGCAGTTCTTC. Translated, it gives CSAREAGQFF.

J is TRBJ1-6 and V is TRBV4-2; 7 bases align to TRBD1. Germline V lookup: CDR1 LGHNA, CDR2 YNFKEQ. J gave up 5 bases and V 2 bases, and 15 bases lay outside the gene matches. CDR3 length: 19 residues. CDR3 in amino acids: CASSQQRQGGGRNNSPLHF. The CDR3 DNA follows: TGTGCCAGCAGCCAACAGCGACAGGGAGGGGGGCGGAATAATTCACCCCTCCACTTT.

The chain has TRBV28 and TRBJ2-2; 9 nucleotides line up with TRBD1. Trimming at V came to 2 bases and at J to 3 bases, leaving 19 bases not matched to a gene. Germline values: CDR1 MDHEN, CDR2 SYDVKM. The CDR3 extends over 21 amino acids. The CDR3 here is CASSLNPGQGLTGLHTGELFF. In DNA, the CDR3 is TGTGCCAGCAGTTTAAATCCGGGACAGGGTTTAACGGGGCTTCACACCGGGGAGCTGTTTTTT. The whole variable domain, filled in from reference TRBV28 and TRBJ2-2, reads DVKVTQSSRYLVKRTGEKVFLECVQDMDHENMFWYRQDPGLGLRLIYFSYDVKMKEKGDIPEGYSVSREKKERFSLILESASTNQTSMYLCASSLNPGQGLTGLHTGELFFGEGSRLTVL.

This chain connects TRBV5-1 to TRBJ2-3; 7 bases are a match to TRBD1. The V gene end was trimmed by 6 bases and the J gene end by 2 bases; junction bases not matched to a gene: 6. Germline values: CDR1 SGHRS, CDR2 YFSETQ. The CDR3 is 14 amino acids. The CDR3 reads CASTLQGVTDTQYF. Written as DNA, the CDR3 is TGCGCCAGCACCCTCCAGGGGGTCACAGATACGCAGTATTTT.

CDR3 amino acids: CASSQEQGAATNEKLFF. CDR3 DNA sequence: TGTGCCAGCAGCCAAGAACAGGGAGCCGCAACTAATGAAAAACTGTTTTTT. The chain links TRBV4-2 to TRBJ1-4; tentatively, D is TRBD1 (6 bases). Germline V gene data show CDR1 as LGHNA and CDR2 as YNFKEQ. Trimming pared 0 bases from V and 0 bases from J, leaving 11 bases between. This CDR3 has 17 residues.